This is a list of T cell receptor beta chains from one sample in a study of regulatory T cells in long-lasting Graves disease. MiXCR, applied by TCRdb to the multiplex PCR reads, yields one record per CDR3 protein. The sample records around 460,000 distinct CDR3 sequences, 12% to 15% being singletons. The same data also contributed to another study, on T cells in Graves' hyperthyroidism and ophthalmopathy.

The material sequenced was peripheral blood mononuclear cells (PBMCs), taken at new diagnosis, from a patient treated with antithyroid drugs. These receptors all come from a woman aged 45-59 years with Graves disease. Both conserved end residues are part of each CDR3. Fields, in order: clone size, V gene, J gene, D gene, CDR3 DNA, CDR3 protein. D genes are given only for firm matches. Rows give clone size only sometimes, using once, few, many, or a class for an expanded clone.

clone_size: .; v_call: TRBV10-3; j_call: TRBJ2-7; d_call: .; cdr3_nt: TGTGCCATCAGTGAGACACTTACCGGGACCCCAAACTACGAGCAGTACTTC; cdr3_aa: CAISETLTGTPNYEQYF
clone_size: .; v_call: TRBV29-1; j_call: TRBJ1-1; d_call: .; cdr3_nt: TGCAGCGTTGTAAAGGGGACTCGTCAATTCACTGAAGCTTTCTTT; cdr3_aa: CSVVKGTRQFTEAFF
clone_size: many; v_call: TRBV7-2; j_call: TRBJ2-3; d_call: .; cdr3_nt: TGTGCCAGCAGCTCTTCCAGGGTACGGGGCACAGATACGCAGTATTTT; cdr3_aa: CASSSSRVRGTDTQYF
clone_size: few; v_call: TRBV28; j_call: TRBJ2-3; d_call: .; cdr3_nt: TGTGCCAGCAGTGGAAGCGCCACAGATACGCAGTATTTT; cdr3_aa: CASSGSATDTQYF
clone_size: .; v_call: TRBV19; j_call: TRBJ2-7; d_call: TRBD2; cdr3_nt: TGTGCCAGTAGTAGGCCGGGACTAGCGGACAGCTCCTACGAGCAGTACTTC; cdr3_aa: CASSRPGLADSSYEQYF
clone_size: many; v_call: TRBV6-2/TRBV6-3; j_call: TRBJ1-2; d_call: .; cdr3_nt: TGTGCCAGCAGTTACGCGGCGCTCTATGGCTACACCTTC; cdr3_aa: CASSYAALYGYTF
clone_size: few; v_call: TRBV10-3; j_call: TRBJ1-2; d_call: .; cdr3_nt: TGTGCCATCAATCAGGGGCGCGTAATTGATGGCTACACCTTC; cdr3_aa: CAINQGRVIDGYTF
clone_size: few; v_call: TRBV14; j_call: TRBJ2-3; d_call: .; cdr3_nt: TGTGCCAGCAGCCTCGGCGGGACGCGGGCAGATACGCAGTATTTT; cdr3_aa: CASSLGGTRADTQYF
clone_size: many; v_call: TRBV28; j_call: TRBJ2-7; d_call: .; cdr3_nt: TGTGCCAGCAGTTATGGCCCTGTTTGGTACGAGCAGTACTTC; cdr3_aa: CASSYGPVWYEQYF
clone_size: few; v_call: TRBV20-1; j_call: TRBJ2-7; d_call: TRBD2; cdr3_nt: TGCAGTGCTAATAGCGGGAGAGGGTACGAGCAGTACTTC; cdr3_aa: CSANSGRGYEQYF
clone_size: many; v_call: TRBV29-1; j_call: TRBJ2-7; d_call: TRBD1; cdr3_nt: TGCAGCGTTGAAGATGGGACAGGGGGCTACGAGCAGTACTTC; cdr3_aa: CSVEDGTGGYEQYF
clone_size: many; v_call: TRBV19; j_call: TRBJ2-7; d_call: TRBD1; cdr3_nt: TGTGCCAGTAGTATAGATGGAGGGACAGGGGGCGTATTCAACGAGCAGTACTTC; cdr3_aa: CASSIDGGTGGVFNEQYF
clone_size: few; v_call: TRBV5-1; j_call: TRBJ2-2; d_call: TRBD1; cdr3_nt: TGCGCCAGCAACCGGGACAGGGACACCGGGGAGCTGTTTTTT; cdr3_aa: CASNRDRDTGELFF
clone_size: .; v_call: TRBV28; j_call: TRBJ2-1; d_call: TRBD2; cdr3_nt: TGTGCCAGCAGTCCCCTCGGGGAGCGGGAGTTCGATGAGCAGTTCTTC; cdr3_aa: CASSPLGEREFDEQFF
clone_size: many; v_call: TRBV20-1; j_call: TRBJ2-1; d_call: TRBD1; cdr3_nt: TGCAGTGCTAGAGTGCCGGGACAGGAGTTCTACAATGAGCAGTTCTTC; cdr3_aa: CSARVPGQEFYNEQFF
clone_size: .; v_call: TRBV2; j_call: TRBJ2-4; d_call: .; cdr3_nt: TGTGCCAGCAGTGACAACTTAGCCAAAAACATTCAGTACTTC; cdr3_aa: CASSDNLAKNIQYF
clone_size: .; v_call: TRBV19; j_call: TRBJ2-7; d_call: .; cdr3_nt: TGTGCCAGTAGTATGGACACCTTCTCCTACGAGCAGTACTTC; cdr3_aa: CASSMDTFSYEQYF
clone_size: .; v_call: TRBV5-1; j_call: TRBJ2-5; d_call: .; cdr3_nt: TGCGCCAGCAGCTTAGAGGGGTTTCAAGAGACCCAGTACTTC; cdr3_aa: CASSLEGFQETQYF
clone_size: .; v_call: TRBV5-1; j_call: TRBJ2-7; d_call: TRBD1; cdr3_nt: TGCGCCAGCAGCACGGAACAGGGGGCTAACGAGCAGTACTTC; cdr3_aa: CASSTEQGANEQYF
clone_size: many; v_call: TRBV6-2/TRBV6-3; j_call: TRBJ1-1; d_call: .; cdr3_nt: TGTGCCAGCAGTTACGATGGCAGGGCGGACACTGAAGCTTTCTTT; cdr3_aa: CASSYDGRADTEAFF
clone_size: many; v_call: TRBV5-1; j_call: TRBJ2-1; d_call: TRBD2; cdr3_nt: TGCGCCAGCAGCTTGTCAACTAGCGCCGACAATGAGCAGTTCTTC; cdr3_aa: CASSLSTSADNEQFF
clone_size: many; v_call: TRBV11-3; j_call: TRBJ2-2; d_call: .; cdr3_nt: TGTGCCAGCAGCTCGGACGGGGAGCTGTTTTTT; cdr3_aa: CASSSDGELFF
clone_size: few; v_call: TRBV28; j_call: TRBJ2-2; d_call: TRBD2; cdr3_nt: TGTGCCAGCAGTTTCCCCGGGACTAGCGTTAACACCGGGGAGCTGTTTTTT; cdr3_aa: CASSFPGTSVNTGELFF
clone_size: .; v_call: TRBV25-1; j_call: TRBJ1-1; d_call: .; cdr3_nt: TGTGCCAGCAGTGAACTACGGACAGCCACGAACACTGAAGCTTTCTTT; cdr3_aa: CASSELRTATNTEAFF
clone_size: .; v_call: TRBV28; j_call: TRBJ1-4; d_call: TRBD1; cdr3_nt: TGTGCCAGCAGTTTATACGGACAGGGATATGAAAAACTGTTTTTT; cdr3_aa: CASSLYGQGYEKLFF
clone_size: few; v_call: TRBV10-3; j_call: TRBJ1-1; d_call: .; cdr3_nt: TGTGCCTCCCACAGGGAACTTCGAGGCACTGAAGCTTTCTTT; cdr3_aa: CASHRELRGTEAFF
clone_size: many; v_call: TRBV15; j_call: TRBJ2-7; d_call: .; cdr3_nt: TGTGCCACCAGCAACCCAGGAAGACTCGAGGAATACGAGCAGTACTTC; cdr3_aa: CATSNPGRLEEYEQYF
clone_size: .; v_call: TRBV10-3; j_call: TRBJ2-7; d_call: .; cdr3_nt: TGTGCCATCACCGGACAGTTAGGATCTTACGAGCAGTACTTC; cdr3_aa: CAITGQLGSYEQYF
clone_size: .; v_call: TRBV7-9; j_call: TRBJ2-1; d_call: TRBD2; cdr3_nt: TGTGCCAGCAGGCCAGGGACTAGCGGGAGCTCCTTCAATGAGCAGTTCTTC; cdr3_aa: CASRPGTSGSSFNEQFF
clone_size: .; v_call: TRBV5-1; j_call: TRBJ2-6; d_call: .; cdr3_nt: TGCGCCAGCAGCTTGATGCGCCCTGGGGCCAACGTCCTGACTTTC; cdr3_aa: CASSLMRPGANVLTF
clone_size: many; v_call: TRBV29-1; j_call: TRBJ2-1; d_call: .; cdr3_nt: TGCAGCGTTCAGACTCCTGCGGATGAGCAGTTCTTC; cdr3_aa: CSVQTPADEQFF
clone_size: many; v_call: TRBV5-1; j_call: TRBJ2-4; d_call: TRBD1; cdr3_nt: TGCGCCAGCAGCCCGGACGGACAGGGCATTCAGTACTTC; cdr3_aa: CASSPDGQGIQYF
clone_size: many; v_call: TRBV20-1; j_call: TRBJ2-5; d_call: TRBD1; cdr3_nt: TGCAGTGCTAGAGACTCCCTCCCAGACAGGGGGGAAGAGACCCAGTACTTC; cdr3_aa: CSARDSLPDRGEETQYF
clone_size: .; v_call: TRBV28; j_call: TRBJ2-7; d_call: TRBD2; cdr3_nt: TGTGCCAGCAAATCGGGGGGGGGGGCCTCCTACGAGCAGTACTTC; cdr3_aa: CASKSGGGASYEQYF
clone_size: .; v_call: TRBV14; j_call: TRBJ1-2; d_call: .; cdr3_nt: TGTGCCAGCAGCCAAGGGGGAACGGCCCGGTACACCTTC; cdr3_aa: CASSQGGTARYTF
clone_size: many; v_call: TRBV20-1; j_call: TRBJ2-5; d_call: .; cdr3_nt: TGCAGTGCTAACCCCGGAGGAGGCCAGGTAGAGACCCAGTACTTC; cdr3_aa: CSANPGGGQVETQYF
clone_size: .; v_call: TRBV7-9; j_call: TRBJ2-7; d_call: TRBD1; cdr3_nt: TGTGCCAGCAGCCGCCGGACAGGGGTGGGGGAGCAGTACTTC; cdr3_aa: CASSRRTGVGEQYF
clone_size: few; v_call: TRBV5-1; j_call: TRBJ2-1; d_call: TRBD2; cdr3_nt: TGCGCCAGCAGCTTGGTGTTAGCGGGGGAAAACCAGCAGTTCTTC; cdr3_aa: CASSLVLAGENQQFF
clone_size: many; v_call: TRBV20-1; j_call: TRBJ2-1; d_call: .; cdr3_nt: TGCAGTGCTAGAGTAGGCGGGATCTGGTTAAATGAGCAGTTCTTC; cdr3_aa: CSARVGGIWLNEQFF
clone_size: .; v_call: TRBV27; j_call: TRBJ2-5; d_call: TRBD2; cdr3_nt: TGTGCCAGCAGTCCCAGTTCACCTAGCGGTTGGGAGACCCAGTACTTC; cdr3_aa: CASSPSSPSGWETQYF
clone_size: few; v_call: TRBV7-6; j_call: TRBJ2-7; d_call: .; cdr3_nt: TGTGCCAGCAGCCCTACAGTACACGAGCAGTACTTC; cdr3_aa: CASSPTVHEQYF
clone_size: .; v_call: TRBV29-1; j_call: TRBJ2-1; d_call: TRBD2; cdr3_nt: TGCAGCGTTAAATTAGGGACTAGCGGGAGATACAATGAGCAGTTCTTC; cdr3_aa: CSVKLGTSGRYNEQFF
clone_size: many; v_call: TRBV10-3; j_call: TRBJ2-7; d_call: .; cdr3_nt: TGTGCCATCAGCCCTTCCAATTCGGGATCCTACGAGCAGTACTTC; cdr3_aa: CAISPSNSGSYEQYF
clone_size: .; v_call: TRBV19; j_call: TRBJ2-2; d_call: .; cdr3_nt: TGTGCCACTACCTACTCAGGGAAAGCCGTCAGGGAGCTGTTTTTT; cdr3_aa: CATTYSGKAVRELFF
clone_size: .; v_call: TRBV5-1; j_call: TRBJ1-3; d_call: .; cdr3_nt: TGCGCCAGCAGCTCGCAACCGGGACACGGAAACACCATATATTTT; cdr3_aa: CASSSQPGHGNTIYF
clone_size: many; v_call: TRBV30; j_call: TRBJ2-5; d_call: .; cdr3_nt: TGTGCCTGGAACAGGGCCGTCCAAGAGACCCAGTACTTC; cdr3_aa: CAWNRAVQETQYF
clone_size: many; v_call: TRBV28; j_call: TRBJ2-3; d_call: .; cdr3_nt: TGTGCCAGCAGTTGGTGGGCGGGAAGCAGCACAGATACGCAGTATTTT; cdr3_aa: CASSWWAGSSTDTQYF
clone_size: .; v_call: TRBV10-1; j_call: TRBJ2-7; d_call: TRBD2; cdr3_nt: TGCGCCAGCAGTGAGTCTGGGAGCGGGAACGAGCAGTACTTC; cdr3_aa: CASSESGSGNEQYF
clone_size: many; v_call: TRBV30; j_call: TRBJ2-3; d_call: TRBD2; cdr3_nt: TGTGCCTGGAGGTGGGGACTAGCGGATACGCAGTATTTT; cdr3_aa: CAWRWGLADTQYF
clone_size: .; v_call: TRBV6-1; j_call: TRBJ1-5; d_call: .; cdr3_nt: TGTGCCAGCAGTGAAGTGGGGACTCAGCCCCAGCATTTT; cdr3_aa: CASSEVGTQPQHF
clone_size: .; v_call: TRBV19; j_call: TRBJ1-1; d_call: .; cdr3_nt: TGTGCCAGTAGTATGGCCCTTCTGAACACTGAAGCTTTCTTT; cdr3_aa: CASSMALLNTEAFF
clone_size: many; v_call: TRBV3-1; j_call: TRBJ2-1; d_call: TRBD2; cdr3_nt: TGTGCCAGCACACTAGCGGGGATAGACAATGAGCAGTTCTTC; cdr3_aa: CASTLAGIDNEQFF
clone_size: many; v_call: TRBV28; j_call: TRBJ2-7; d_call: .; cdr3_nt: TGTGCCAGCAGTTTTCGGGGGAGAGGGTCCTACGAGCAGTACTTC; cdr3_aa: CASSFRGRGSYEQYF